This passage covers 10 T cell receptor beta chains from one sample sequenced in a study of T-cell memory formation after mild COVID-19. TCRdb reprocessed the 5' RACE reads via MiXCR and lists one record per CDR3 protein. Seen here are roughly 600,000 distinct CDR3 sequences, approximately 19% observed once, and the top ten hold around 12%. Sequenced material: PBMCs or a T cell subset sorted from them (not recorded which). Receptors originate from an adult woman who had mild COVID-19 (a few samples of this study predate the infection). Cell type and time point are not known.

Ten or more counts support this clonotype. The chain combines TRBV21-1 with TRBJ2-5. TRBV21-1 is marked as a pseudogene. CDR3 length equals 14 residues. The CDR3 loop is CASSKVVRKETQYF. In DNA form, the CDR3 reads TGTGCCAGCAGCAAAGTCGTTCGGAAAGAGACCCAGTACTTC.

V gene TRBV7-2 combines with J gene TRBJ2-7; D is possibly TRBD1 (6 bases). The CDR3 spans 13 residues. Germline assignment: CDR1 SGHTA and CDR2 FQGNSA. Trimming removed 5 bases at V and 7 bases at J, with 15 bases between. The CDR3 loop is CASSPRQAGEQYF. The CDR3 DNA reads TGTGCCAGCAGCCCGAGACAGGCAGGGGAGCAGTACTTC.

This clonotype appeared a few times. V is TRBV3-1 and J is TRBJ2-7; D not resolved. This CDR3 region has 12 residues. Germline assignment: CDR1 LGHDT and CDR2 YNNKEL (reference sequence). Trimming shortened V by 3 bases and J by 3 bases, and 6 bases separated the two germline ends. The CDR3 loop reads CASSQSNYEQYF. CDR3 sequence (DNA): TGTGCCAGCAGCCAGAGCAACTACGAGCAGTACTTC.

This clonotype was seen only a few times. The chain carries TRBV6-5 and TRBJ2-3, with 9 bases aligning to TRBD2. Germline loops: CDR1 MNHEY, CDR2 SVGAGI. CDR3 length: 16 amino acids. V lost 4 bases, J lost 5 bases, and 10 bases stayed unmatched. CDR3 sequence reads: CASSWLKRGVQDTQYF. CDR3 coding DNA: TGTGCCAGCAGTTGGCTGAAGCGGGGGGTTCAAGATACGCAGTATTTT.

The CDR3 spells CATSDRDRGLDFSGNTIYF. CDR3 in DNA: TGTGCCACCAGTGATCGGGACAGGGGGCTTGACTTCTCTGGAAACACCATATATTTT. This chain uses TRBV24-1 with TRBJ1-3; 12 bases fit TRBD1. The germline V gene has CDR1 KGHDR and CDR2 SFDVKD. The J segment lost 0 bases and the V segment lost 3 bases, leaving 8 bases of the junction unmatched. CDR3 length: 19 amino acids.

Worth noting for this clonotype: A junction end diverges from the germline sequence, so it may reflect a read error. The chain carries TRBV7-3 and TRBJ1-1, with a possible D match to TRBD1 (6 bases). This CDR3 contains 16 residues. Germline loops: CDR1 SGHTA, CDR2 FQGTGA. Here the CDR3 reads CASSSGGSLPNSEAFF. In DNA form, the CDR3 reads TGTGCCAGCAGCTCGGGGGGCAGCCTACCGAACTCTGAAGCTTTCTTT.

In its sample, this clonotype was seen a few times. The chain employs TRBV12-3 or TRBV12-4 and TRBJ1-1, with TRBD1 as a possible D gene (5 bases). The CDR3 covers 15 residues. The V gene lost 6 bases and the J gene lost 0 bases, with 14 bases spanning the gap. The CDR3 nucleotides are TGTGCCAGCAGACGCCCCGGGACGGTGAACACTGAAGCTTTCTTT. Residues: CASRRPGTVNTEAFF.

The genes are TRBV11-2 and TRBJ1-1, with D hard to call. Deletions cut 5 bases from V and 2 bases from J, with 15 bases between. This CDR3 has 15 residues. Looked up from germline, CDR1 is SGHAT and CDR2 is FQNNGV. This CDR3 reads CASSPERGSNTEAFF. The DNA of the CDR3 is TGTGCCAGCAGCCCCGAGCGGGGAAGCAACACTGAAGCTTTCTTT.

This clonotype showed up just a few times. This chain connects TRBV15 to TRBJ2-7; 8 nucleotides match TRBD1. Germline V gene data show CDR1 as LNHNV and CDR2 as YYDKDF (reference sequence). V dropped 3 bases and J dropped 4; count of bases not matched to a gene: 14. The CDR3 sequence is 17 residues long. The CDR3 nucleotides read TGTGCCACCAGCAGTTCCCGCTTCACCGGACAGGGATACGAGCAGTACTTC. Encoded protein: CATSSSRFTGQGYEQYF.

The CDR3 DNA sequence: TGTGCCAGCAACGAAAGGGGTTCCTATAATTCACCCCTCCACTTT. Its protein product is CASNERGSYNSPLHF. This rearrangement joins TRBV12-3 or TRBV12-4 to TRBJ1-6, with D perhaps matching TRBD1 (5 bases). Trimming left V 7 bases short and J 1 base short, with 11 bases between. The CDR3 has 15 residues.